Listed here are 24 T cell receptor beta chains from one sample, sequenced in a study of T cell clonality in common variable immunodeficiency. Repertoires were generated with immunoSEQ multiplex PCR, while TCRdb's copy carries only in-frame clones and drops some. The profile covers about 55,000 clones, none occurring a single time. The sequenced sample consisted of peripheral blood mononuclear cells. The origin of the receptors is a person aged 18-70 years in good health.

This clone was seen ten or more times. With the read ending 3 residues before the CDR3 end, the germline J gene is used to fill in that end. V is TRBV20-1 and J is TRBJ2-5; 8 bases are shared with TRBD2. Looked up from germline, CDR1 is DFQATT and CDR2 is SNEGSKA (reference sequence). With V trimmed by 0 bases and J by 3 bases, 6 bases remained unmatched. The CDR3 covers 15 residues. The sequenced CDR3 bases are TGCAGTGCTAGAGATCCTAGCGGGTGGAAAGAGACC. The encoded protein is CSARDPSGWKET. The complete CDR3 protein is CSARDPSGWKETQYF.

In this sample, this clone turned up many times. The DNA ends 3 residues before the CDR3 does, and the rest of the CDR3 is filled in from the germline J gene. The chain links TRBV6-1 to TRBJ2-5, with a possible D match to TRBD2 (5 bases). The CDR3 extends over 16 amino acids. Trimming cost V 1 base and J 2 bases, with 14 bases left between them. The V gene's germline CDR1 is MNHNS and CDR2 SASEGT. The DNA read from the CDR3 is TGTGCCAGCAGTGAAGGGCTAGCCGTTCTACAAGAGACC. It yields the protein CASSEGLAVLQET. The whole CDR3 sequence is CASSEGLAVLQETQYF.

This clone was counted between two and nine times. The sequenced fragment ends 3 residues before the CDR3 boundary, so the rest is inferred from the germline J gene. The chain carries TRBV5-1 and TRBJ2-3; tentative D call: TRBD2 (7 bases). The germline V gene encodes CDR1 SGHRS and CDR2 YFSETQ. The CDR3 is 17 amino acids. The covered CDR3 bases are TGCGCCAGCAGCCCACTTGAGGGGGGGGCGCTGAAGGAGACG. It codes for CASSPLEGGALKET. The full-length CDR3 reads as CASSPLEGGALKETQYF.

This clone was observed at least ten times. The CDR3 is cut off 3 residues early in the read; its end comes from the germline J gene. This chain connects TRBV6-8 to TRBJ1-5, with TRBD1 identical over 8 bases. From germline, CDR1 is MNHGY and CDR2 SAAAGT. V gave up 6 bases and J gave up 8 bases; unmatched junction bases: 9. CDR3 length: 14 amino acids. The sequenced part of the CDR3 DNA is TGTGCCAGCAGCTTCGGACAGGGTAGCGAGCCC. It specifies CASSFGQGSEP. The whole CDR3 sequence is CASSFGQGSEPQHF.

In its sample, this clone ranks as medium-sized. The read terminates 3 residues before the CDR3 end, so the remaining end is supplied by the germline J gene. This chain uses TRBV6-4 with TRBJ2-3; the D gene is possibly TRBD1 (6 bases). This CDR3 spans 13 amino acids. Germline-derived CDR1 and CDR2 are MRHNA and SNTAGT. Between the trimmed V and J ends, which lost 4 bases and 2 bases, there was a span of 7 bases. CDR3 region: CASSAGDTDTQYF. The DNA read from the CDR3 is TGTGCCAGCAGTGCAGGGGACACAGATACG.

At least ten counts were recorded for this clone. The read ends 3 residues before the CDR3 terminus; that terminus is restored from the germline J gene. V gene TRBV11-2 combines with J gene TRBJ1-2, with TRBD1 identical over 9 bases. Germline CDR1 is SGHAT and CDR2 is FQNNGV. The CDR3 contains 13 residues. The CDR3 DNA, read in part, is TGTGCCAGCAGCGGGGACAGGGCTCGCGGC. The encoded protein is CASSGDRARG. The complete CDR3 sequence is CASSGDRARGYTF.

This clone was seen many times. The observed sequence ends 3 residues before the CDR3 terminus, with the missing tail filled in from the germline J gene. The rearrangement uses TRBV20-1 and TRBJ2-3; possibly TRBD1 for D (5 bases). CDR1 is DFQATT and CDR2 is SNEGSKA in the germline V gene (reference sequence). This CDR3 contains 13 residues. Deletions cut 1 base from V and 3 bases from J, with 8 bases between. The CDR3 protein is CSARGGSTDTQYF. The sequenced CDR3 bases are TGCAGTGCTAGAGGGGGCAGTACAGATACG.

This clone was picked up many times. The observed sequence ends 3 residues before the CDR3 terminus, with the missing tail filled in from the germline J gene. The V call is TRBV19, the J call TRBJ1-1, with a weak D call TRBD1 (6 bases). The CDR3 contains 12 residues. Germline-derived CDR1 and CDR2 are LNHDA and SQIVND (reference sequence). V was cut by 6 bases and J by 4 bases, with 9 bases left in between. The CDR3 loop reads CASRQGGTEAFF. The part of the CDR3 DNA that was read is TGTGCCAGTAGACAGGGAGGCACTGAA.

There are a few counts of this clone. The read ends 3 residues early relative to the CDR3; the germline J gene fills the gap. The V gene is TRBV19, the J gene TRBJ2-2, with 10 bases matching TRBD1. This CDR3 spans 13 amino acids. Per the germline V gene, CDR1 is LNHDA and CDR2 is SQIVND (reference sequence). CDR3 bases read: TGTGCCAGTTCCGGGACAGGGGCTTCACCG. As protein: CASSGTGASP. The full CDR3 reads CASSGTGASPLFF.

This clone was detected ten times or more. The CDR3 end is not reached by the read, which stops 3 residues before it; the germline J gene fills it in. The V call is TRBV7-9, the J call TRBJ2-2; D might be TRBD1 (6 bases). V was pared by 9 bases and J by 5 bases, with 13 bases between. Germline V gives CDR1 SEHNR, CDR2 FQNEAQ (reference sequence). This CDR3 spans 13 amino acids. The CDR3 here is CASATGRTGELFF. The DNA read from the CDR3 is TGTGCCAGTGCTACAGGGCGGACCGGGGAG.

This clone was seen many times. The part of the CDR3 DNA that was read is TGTGCTAGTGGTCCCCGGAAGGGAGCGGGTTACACCGGGGAG. It specifies CASGPRKGAGYTGE. The whole CDR3 protein is CASGPRKGAGYTGELFF. This chain links TRBV12-5 with TRBJ2-2; the D gene is possibly TRBD2 (6 bases). The CDR3 goes on 3 residues after the read ends, and that part is filled in from the germline J gene. CDR1 is LGHNT, CDR2 FRNRAP, per germline. The CDR3 totals 17 residues. V gave up 5 bases and J gave up 3 bases, with 19 bases separating them.

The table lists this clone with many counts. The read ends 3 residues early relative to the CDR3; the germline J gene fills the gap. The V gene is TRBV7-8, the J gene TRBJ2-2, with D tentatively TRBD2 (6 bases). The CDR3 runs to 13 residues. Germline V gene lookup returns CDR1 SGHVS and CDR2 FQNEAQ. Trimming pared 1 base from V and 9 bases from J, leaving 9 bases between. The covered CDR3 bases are TGTGCCAGCAGCTTAGAGGAGGGGCGGGAG. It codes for CASSLEEGRE. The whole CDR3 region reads CASSLEEGRELFF.

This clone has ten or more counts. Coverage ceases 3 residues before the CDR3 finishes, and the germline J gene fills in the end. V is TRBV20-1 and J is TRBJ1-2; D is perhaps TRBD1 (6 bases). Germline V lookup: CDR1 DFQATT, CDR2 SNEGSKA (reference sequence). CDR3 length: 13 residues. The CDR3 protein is CSAISGGALGYTF. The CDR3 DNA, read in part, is TGCAGTGCTATATCGGGGGGGGCCCTCGGC.

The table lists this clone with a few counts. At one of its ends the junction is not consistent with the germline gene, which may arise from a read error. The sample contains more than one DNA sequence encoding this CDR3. CDR3 protein: CASSIADKSSGNTIYF. Partial CDR3 DNA: TGTGCCAGTAGTATAGCCGACAAATCCTCTGGAAACACA. This chain joins TRBV19 and TRBJ1-3; D is undetermined. The CDR3 goes on 3 residues after the read ends, and that part is filled in from the germline J gene. From germline, CDR1 is LNHDA and CDR2 SQIVND (reference sequence). The CDR3 length is 16 residues.

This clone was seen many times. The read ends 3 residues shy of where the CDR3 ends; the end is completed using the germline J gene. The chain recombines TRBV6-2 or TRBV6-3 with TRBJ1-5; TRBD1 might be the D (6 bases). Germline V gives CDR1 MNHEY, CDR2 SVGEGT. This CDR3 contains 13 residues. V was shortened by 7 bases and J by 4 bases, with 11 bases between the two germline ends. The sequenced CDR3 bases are TGTGCCAGCACCCAGGGGCGAAATCAGCCC. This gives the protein CASTQGRNQP. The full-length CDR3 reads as CASTQGRNQPQHF.

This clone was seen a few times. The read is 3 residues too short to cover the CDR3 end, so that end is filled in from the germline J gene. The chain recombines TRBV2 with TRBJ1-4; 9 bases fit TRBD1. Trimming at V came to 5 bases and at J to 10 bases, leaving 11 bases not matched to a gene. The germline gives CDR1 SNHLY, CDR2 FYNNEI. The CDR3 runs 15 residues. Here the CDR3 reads CASSTLQGAMGKLFF. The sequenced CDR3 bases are TGTGCCAGCAGTACACTACAGGGGGCCATGGGAAAA.

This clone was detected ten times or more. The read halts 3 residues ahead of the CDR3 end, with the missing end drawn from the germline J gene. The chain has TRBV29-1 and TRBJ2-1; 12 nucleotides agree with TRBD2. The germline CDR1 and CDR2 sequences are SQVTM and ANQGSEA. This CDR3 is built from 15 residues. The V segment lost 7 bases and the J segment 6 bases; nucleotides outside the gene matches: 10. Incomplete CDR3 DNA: TGCAGCGCGGGACAGACTAGCGGGAGAATCAATGAG. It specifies CSAGQTSGRINE. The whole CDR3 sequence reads CSAGQTSGRINEQFF.

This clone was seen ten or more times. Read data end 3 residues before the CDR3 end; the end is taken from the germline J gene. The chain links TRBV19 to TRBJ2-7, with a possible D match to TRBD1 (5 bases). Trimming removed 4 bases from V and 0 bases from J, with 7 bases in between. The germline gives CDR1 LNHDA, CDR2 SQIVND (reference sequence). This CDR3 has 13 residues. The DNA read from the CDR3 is TGTGCCAGTAGTAATCAGGGCTCCTACGAG. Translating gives CASSNQGSYE. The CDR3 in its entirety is CASSNQGSYEQYF.

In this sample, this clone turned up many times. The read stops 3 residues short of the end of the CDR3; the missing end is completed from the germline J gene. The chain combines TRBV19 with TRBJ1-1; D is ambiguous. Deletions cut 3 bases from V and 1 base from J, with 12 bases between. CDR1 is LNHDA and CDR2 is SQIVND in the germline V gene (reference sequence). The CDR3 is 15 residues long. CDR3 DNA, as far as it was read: TGTGCCAGTAGTATCAAGTCGGGTTCGAACACTGAA. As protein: CASSIKSGSNTE. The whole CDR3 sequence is CASSIKSGSNTEAFF.

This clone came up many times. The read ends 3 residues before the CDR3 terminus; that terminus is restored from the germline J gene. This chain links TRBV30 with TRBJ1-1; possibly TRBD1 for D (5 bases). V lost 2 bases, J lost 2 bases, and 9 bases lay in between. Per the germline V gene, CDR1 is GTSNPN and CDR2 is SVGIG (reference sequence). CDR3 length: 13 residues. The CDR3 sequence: CAWSLQGNTEAFF. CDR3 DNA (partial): TGTGCCTGGAGTCTCCAGGGCAACACTGAA.

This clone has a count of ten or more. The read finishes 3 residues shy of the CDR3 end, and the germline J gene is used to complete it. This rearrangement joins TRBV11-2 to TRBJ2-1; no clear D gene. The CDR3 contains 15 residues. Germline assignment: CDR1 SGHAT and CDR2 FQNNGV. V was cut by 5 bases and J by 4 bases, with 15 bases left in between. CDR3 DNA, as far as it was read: TGTGCCAGCAGCCCCCCTTGGCGGAATTACAATGAG. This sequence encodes CASSPPWRNYNE. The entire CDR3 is CASSPPWRNYNEQFF.

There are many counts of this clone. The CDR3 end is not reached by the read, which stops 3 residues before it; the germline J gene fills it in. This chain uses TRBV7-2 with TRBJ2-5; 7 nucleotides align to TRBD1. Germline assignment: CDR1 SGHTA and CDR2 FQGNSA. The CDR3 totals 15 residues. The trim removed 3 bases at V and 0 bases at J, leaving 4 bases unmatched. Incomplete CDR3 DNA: TGTGCCAGCAGCTTGGCCGGGACAGACCAAGAGACC. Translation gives CASSLAGTDQET. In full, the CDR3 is CASSLAGTDQETQYF. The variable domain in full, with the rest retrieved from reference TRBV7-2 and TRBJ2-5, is GAGVSQSPSNKVTEKGKDVELRCDPISGHTALYWYRQSLGQGLEFLIYFQGNSAPDKSGLPSDRFSAERTGGSVSTLTIQRTQQEDSAVYLCASSLAGTDQETQYFGPGTRLLVL.

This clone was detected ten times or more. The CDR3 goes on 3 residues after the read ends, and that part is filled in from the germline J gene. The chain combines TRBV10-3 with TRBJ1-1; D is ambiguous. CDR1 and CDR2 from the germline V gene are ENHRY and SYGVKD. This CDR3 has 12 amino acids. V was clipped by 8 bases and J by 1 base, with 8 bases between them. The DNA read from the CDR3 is TGTGCCATCTTACACCAGAACACTGAA. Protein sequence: CAILHQNTE. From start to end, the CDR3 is CAILHQNTEAFF.

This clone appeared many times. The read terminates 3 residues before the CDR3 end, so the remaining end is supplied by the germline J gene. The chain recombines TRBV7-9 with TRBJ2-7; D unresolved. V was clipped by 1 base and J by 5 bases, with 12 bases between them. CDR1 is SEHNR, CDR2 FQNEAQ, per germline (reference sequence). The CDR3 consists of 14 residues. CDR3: CASSLVRPLNEQYF. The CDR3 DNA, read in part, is TGTGCCAGCAGCTTAGTAAGGCCCCTGAACGAG.